Below, 23 T cell receptor beta chains from the same sample are listed, as sequenced in a study of cytomegalovirus exposure and HLA in healthy donors (dated by TCRdb to about 2017). Receptors were amplified or captured by the immunoSEQ multiplex PCR assay. For the multiplex PCR, a mixture combining 60 forward primers for TCR Vbeta segments and 13 reverse primers for TCR Jbeta segments was used. Entries here come from immuneACCESS through TCRdb and include only in-frame sequences with V and J called. Some clones fail to appear in such tables; in the studies checked, an unresolved V gene covers under half of the shortfall, and the cause of the remainder is unknown. The sample has more than 95,000 clones on record, more than 75% of them singletons. The leading ten clones occupy approximately 2% of the sample. Sequencing input: PBMCs. Receptor source: a woman in her thirties or forties in good health and CMV-seronegative.

The chain combines TRBV27 with TRBJ2-7; TRBD2 aligns across 10 bases. The V gene's germline CDR1 is MNHEY and CDR2 SMNVEV (reference sequence). There are 14 residues in the CDR3. The V segment lost 6 bases and the J segment 3 bases; nucleotides outside the gene matches: 5. In DNA form, the CDR3 reads TGTGCCAGCAGCAAACTAGCGGGACGCTACGAGCAGTACTTC. Translating gives CASSKLAGRYEQYF.

Comment on this clone: The junction and the germline gene differ at one end; a read error may be behind it. The rearrangement uses TRBV9 and TRBJ1-1; tentatively, D is TRBD1 (5 bases). CDR3 length: 14 amino acids. Germline CDR1 and CDR2: SGDLS and YYNGEE. This CDR3 reads CASNVVSGGTEAFF. The CDR3 DNA reads TGTGCCAGCAACGTAGTAAGCGGGGGAACTGAAGCTTTCTTT.

Only a few counts were recorded for this clone. The rearrangement uses TRBV7-2 and TRBJ2-7; TRBD2 matches at 10 bases. V dropped 0 bases and J dropped 3; count of bases not matched to a gene: 2. Germline CDR1 and CDR2: SGHTA and FQGNSA. The CDR3 loop spans 15 amino acids. The DNA for the CDR3 is TGTGCCAGCAGCTTAGCGGCTAGCGGGGGCTACGAGCAGTACTTC. This translates into CASSLAASGGYEQYF.

This clone was counted once. The rearrangement uses TRBV18 and TRBJ2-3; no firm D call. Looked up from germline, CDR1 is KGHSH and CDR2 is LQKENI. The V end lost 5 bases, the J end lost 0 bases, and 6 bases lay between the germline ends. The CDR3 is 13 amino acids. The CDR3 coding sequence is TGTGCCAGCTCAGGAGTGAGCACAGATACGCAGTATTTT. Its translation is CASSGVSTDTQYF.

V and J are TRBV19 and TRBJ2-3, with D possibly matching TRBD1 (5 bases). The CDR3 totals 14 residues. V lost 7 bases and J lost 2, with 13 bases in between. CDR1 is LNHDA, CDR2 SQIVND, per germline (reference sequence). Written as DNA, the CDR3 is TGTGCCAGTAAGGACACCTCCTCCACAGATACGCAGTATTTT. It is translated as CASKDTSSTDTQYF.

V and J are TRBV28 and TRBJ1-1, with D hard to call. This CDR3 region has 11 residues. CDR1 and CDR2 (germline): MDHEN, SYDVKM. The V end was cut by 6 bases, the J end by 7 bases, with 9 bases between. The CDR3 spells CASSPGFEAFF. For the CDR3, the DNA is TGTGCCAGCAGCCCCGGGTTTGAAGCTTTCTTT.

The gene calls are TRBV7-2 and TRBJ1-1; D remains unclear. Germline V gene lookup returns CDR1 SGHTA and CDR2 FQGNSA. There are 12 residues in the CDR3. Deletions cut 3 bases from V and 5 bases from J, with 7 bases between. Written as DNA, the CDR3 is TGTGCCAGCAGCTTGGTGAGAACTGAAGCTTTCTTT. This gives the protein CASSLVRTEAFF. The complete variable domain, with remaining parts taken from reference TRBV7-2 and TRBJ1-1, reads GAGVSQSPSNKVTEKGKDVELRCDPISGHTALYWYRQSLGQGLEFLIYFQGNSAPDKSGLPSDRFSAERTGGSVSTLTIQRTQQEDSAVYLCASSLVRTEAFFGQGTRLTVV.

This clone turned up a few times. J is TRBJ1-2 and V is TRBV18, with D maybe TRBD1 (6 bases). This CDR3 is 15 amino acids long. The germline CDR1 and CDR2 sequences are KGHSH and LQKENI. Trimming pared 3 bases from V and 3 bases from J, leaving 14 bases between. The CDR3 sequence is CASSPDSGLYYGYTF. CDR3 sequence (DNA): TGTGCCAGCTCACCGGACAGCGGTCTATACTATGGCTACACCTTC.

This clone showed up just a few times. The rearrangement uses TRBV27 and TRBJ2-7, with 7 bases fitting TRBD2. Per germline, CDR1 MNHEY and CDR2 SMNVEV (reference sequence). The length of the CDR3 is 14 residues. With 5 bases clipped from V and 1 base from J, the junction kept 5 bases outside the gene matches. In DNA, the CDR3 is TGTGCCAGCAGTCCAGCGGGACCTTCCTACGAGCAGTACTTC. This translates into CASSPAGPSYEQYF.

J is TRBJ2-7 and V is TRBV6-5; 11 nucleotides agree with TRBD2. CDR3 size: 14 residues. Germline V lookup: CDR1 MNHEY, CDR2 SVGAGI. J lost 7 bases, V lost 2 bases, and 4 bases had no gene match. CDR3 residues: CASSYGTSGAEQYF. The DNA for the CDR3 is TGTGCCAGCAGTTACGGGACTAGCGGAGCAGAGCAGTACTTC.

The rearrangement joins TRBV4-2 to TRBJ2-7, with 14 positions matching TRBD2. This CDR3 has 16 residues. V shed 3 bases, J shed 3 bases, and the junction held 4 bases outside the gene matches. The germline V gene encodes CDR1 LGHNA and CDR2 YNFKEQ. The CDR3 DNA reads as TGTGCCAGCAGCCAGGAAGGGACTAGCGGGAGCTACGAGCAGTACTTC. It encodes CASSQEGTSGSYEQYF.

J is TRBJ1-5 and V is TRBV19; possible D gene TRBD1, 6 bases. V lost 6 bases and J 8 bases, leaving 14 bases between the germline ends. Germline V gene data show CDR1 as LNHDA and CDR2 as SQIVND (reference sequence). The CDR3 is 13 amino acids. CDR3 nucleotide sequence: TGTGCCAGTAGCCTGGACAGCTTTGAGCCCCAGCATTTT. It encodes CASSLDSFEPQHF.

The chain joins TRBV11-2 to TRBJ2-7, with TRBD2 matching 8 bases. The CDR3 totals 15 residues. V was clipped by 5 bases and J by 2 bases; unmatched bases: 8. Germline CDR1 is SGHAT and CDR2 is FQNNGV. CDR3 sequence reads: CASSRSGGEAYEQYF. In nucleotides, the CDR3 is TGTGCCAGCAGCCGGTCGGGGGGGGAAGCCTACGAGCAGTACTTC.

This clone was detected only a few times. The rearrangement joins TRBV25-1 to TRBJ2-1; D may be TRBD2 (6 bases). The germline CDR1 and CDR2 sequences are MGHDK and SYGVNS. The V gene lost 5 bases and the J gene lost 1 base, with 12 bases spanning the gap. This CDR3 region has 15 residues. The CDR3 here is CASSTLGGSYNEQFF. In nucleotides, the CDR3 is TGTGCCAGCAGTACGCTTGGGGGGTCCTACAATGAGCAGTTCTTC.

V usage is TRBV28 and J usage is TRBJ1-4, with TRBD1 matching over 8 bases. The V segment lost 1 base and the J segment 7 bases; nucleotides outside the gene matches: 5. Germline V gene data show CDR1 as MDHEN and CDR2 as SYDVKM. The CDR3 runs 15 residues. As DNA, the CDR3 is TGTGCCAGCAGTTTATTTCAGGGGGCGTTTGAAAAACTGTTTTTT. Translating it yields CASSLFQGAFEKLFF.

V is TRBV4-2 and J is TRBJ2-1, with D perhaps TRBD2 (6 bases). This CDR3 spans 15 amino acids. Trimming stripped 1 base from V and 0 bases from J, with 7 bases between. Germline V CDR1 and CDR2: LGHNA, YNFKEQ. CDR3 in DNA: TGTGCCAGCAGCCAAGTTAGCGGCTCCTACAATGAGCAGTTCTTC. Its protein is CASSQVSGSYNEQFF.

This clone was found a few times. The chain couples TRBV28 to TRBJ1-6; a weak D match, TRBD1 (5 bases). Germline CDR1 reads MDHEN; CDR2 reads SYDVKM. V was cut by 3 bases and J by 10 bases, with 10 bases left in between. The CDR3 covers 13 residues. Here the CDR3 reads CASSFRDYSPLHF. The CDR3 nucleotides are TGTGCCAGCAGTTTCAGGGATTACTCACCCCTCCACTTT.

This chain connects TRBV4-3 to TRBJ1-2; 7 positions match TRBD1. CDR1 and CDR2 (germline): LGHNA, YSLEER. Losses at the gene ends were 3 bases for V and 4 bases for J; bases not matched to a gene: 11. The CDR3 covers 16 residues. The DNA of the CDR3 is TGCGCCAGCAGCCAGGACAGGTTGGACTCCAGCTATGGCTACACCTTC. This encodes CASSQDRLDSSYGYTF.

The rearrangement links TRBV5-1 to TRBJ1-1; D ambiguous. The CDR3 runs 13 residues. Germline V gene lookup returns CDR1 SGHRS and CDR2 YFSETQ. The V gene lost 1 base and the J gene lost 3 bases, with 7 bases spanning the gap. The CDR3 spells CASSLSIDTEAFF. The CDR3 DNA sequence: TGCGCCAGCAGCTTGAGCATTGACACTGAAGCTTTCTTT.

The genes are TRBV5-1 and TRBJ2-1; D possibly corresponds to TRBD1 (5 bases). CDR3 length equals 14 residues. Germline V gives CDR1 SGHRS, CDR2 YFSETQ. Deletions cut 0 bases from V and 7 bases from J, with 11 bases between. The CDR3 DNA sequence: TGCGCCAGCAGCTTGGGGGCCAGGGAAAATGAGCAGTTCTTC. Residues: CASSLGARENEQFF.

The rearrangement links TRBV15 to TRBJ1-1; a possible D gene is TRBD1 (6 bases). Germline values: CDR1 LNHNV, CDR2 YYDKDF (reference sequence). The CDR3 runs 15 residues. V lost 1 base and J lost 6, with 15 bases in between. CDR3 bases: TGTGCCACCAGCAGAGGCGCGGGGGCGTTCGCTGAAGCTTTCTTT. Translating gives CATSRGAGAFAEAFF.

The chain uses TRBV7-2 and TRBJ1-1; 9 bases map to TRBD1. The CDR3 runs to 15 residues. In germline, CDR1 is SGHTA, CDR2 FQGNSA. Trimming took 0 bases from V and 2 from J; bases not matched to a gene: 1. The CDR3 coding sequence is TGTGCCAGCAGCTTAGCGGGACAGGGAAACACTGAAGCTTTCTTT. It translates to CASSLAGQGNTEAFF.

This clone was recorded only once. The chain uses TRBV10-3 and TRBJ1-3; D not certain. This CDR3 is built from 16 residues. The germline gives CDR1 ENHRY, CDR2 SYGVKD. Trimming left V 2 bases short and J 0 bases short, with 11 bases between. CDR3 sequence: CAISEEAVISGNTIYF. CDR3 bases: TGTGCCATCAGTGAGGAGGCGGTCATCTCTGGAAACACCATATATTTT.